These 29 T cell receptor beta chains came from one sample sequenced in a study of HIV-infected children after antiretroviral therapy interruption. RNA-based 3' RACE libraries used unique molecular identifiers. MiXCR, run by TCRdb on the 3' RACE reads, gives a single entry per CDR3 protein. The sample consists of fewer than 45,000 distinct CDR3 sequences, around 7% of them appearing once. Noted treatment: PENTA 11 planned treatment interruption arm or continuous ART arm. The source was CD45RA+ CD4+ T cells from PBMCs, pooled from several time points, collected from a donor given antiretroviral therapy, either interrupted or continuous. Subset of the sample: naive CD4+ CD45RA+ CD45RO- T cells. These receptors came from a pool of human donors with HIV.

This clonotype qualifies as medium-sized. The CDR3 reads CASSPLPGQGKATFNSPLHF. Here the CDR3 DNA reads TGTGCCAGCTCTCCTCTCCCGGGACAGGGAAAAGCAACCTTTAATTCACCCCTCCACTTT. V gene TRBV18 combines with J gene TRBJ1-6, with 9 positions matching TRBD1. Trimming removed 6 bases from V and 6 bases from J; junction bases left unmatched: 21. This CDR3 region has 20 residues. In germline, CDR1 is KGHSH, CDR2 LQKENI. The complete variable domain, with remaining parts taken from reference TRBV18 and TRBJ1-6, reads NAGVMQNPRHLVRRRGQEARLRCSPMKGHSHVYWYRQLPEEGLKFMVYLQKENIIDESGMPKERFSAEFPKEGPSILRIQQVVRGDSAAYFCASSPLPGQGKATFNSPLHFGNGTRLTVT.

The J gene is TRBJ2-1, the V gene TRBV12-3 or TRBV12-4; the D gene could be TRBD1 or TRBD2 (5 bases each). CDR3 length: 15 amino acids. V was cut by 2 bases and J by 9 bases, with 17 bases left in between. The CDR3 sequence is CASSLTPRQRGEQFF. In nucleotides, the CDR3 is TGTGCCAGCAGTTTAACCCCTCGACAGAGGGGTGAGCAGTTCTTC.

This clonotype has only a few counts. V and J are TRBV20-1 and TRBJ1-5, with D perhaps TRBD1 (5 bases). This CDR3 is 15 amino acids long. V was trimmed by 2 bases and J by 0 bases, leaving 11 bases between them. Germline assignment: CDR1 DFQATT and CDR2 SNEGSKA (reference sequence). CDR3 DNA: TGCAGTGCTAGACCCGGGACGGATAGCAATCAGCCCCAGCATTTT. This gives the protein CSARPGTDSNQPQHF.

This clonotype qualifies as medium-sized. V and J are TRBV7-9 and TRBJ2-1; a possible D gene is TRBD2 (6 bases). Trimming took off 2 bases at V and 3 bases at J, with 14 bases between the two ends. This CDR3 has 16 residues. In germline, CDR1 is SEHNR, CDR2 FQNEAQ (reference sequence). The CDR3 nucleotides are TGTGCCAGCAGCTTACGAGCGGAGGGACTCTACAATGAGCAGTTCTTC. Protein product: CASSLRAEGLYNEQFF.

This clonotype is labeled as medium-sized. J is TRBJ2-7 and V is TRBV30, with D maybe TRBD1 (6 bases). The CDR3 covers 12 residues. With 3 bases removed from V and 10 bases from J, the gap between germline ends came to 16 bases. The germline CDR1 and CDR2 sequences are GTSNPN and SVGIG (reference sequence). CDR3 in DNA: TGTGCCTGGAGGCTTGGGGGCTATGAACAGTACTTC. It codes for CAWRLGGYEQYF.

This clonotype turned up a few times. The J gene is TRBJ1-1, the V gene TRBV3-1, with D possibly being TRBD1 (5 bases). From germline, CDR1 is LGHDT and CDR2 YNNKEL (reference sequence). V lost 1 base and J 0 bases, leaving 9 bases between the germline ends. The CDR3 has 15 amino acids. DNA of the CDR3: TGTGCCAGCAGCCAAGCCGGGGGAGTGAACACTGAAGCTTTCTTT. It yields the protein CASSQAGGVNTEAFF.

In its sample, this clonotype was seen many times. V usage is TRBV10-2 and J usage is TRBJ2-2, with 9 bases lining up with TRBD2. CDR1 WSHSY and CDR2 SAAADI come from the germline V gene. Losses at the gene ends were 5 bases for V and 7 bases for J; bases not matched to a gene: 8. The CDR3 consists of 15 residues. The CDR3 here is CASSPPGLALGELFF. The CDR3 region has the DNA TGCGCCAGCAGTCCCCCGGGACTAGCTCTCGGGGAGCTGTTTTTT.

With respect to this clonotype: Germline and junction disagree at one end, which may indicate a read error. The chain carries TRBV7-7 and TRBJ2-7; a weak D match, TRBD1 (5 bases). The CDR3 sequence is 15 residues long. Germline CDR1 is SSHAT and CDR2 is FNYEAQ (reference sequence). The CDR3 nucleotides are TGTGCTAGCAGCGCCCGTTTGGGGCCCACCTACGAGCAGTACTTC. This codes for CASSARLGPTYEQYF.

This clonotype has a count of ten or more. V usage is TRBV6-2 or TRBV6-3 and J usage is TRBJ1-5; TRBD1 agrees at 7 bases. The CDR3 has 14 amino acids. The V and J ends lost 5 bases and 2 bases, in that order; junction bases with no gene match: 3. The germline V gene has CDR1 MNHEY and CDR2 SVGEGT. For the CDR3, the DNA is TGTGCCAGCAGTAGGACAGGCCGCAATCAGCCCCAGCATTTT. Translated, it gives CASSRTGRNQPQHF.

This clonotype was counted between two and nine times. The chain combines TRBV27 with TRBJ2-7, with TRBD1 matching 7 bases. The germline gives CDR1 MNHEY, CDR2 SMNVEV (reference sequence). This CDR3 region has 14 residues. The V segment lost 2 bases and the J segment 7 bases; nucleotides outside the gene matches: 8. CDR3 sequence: CASSLRDSWREQYF. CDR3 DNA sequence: TGTGCCAGCAGTTTACGGGACAGCTGGCGAGAGCAGTACTTC.

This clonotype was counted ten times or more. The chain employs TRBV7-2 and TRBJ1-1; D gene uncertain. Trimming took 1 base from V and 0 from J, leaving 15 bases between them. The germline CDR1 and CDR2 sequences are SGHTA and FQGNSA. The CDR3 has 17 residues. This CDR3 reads CASSLVSVIKMNTEAFF. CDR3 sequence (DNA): TGTGCCAGCAGCTTAGTTTCAGTAATCAAGATGAACACTGAAGCTTTCTTT. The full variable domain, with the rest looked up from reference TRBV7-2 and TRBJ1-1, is GAGVSQSPSNKVTEKGKDVELRCDPISGHTALYWYRQSLGQGLEFLIYFQGNSAPDKSGLPSDRFSAERTGGSVSTLTIQRTQQEDSAVYLCASSLVSVIKMNTEAFFGQGTRLTVV.

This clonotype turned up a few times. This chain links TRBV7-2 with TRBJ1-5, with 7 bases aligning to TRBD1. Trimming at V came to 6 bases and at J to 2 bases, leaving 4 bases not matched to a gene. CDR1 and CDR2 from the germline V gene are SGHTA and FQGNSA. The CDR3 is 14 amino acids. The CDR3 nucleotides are TGTGCCAGCAGTCCAGGGGGGCGCAATCAGCCCCAGCATTTT. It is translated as CASSPGGRNQPQHF.

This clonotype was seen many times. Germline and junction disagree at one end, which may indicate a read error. CDR3 residues: CASSQDRGANSPLYF. DNA of the CDR3: TGTGCCAGCAGCCAAGATCGGGGGGCGAATTCGCCCCTCTACTTT. J is TRBJ1-6 and V is TRBV4-1, with a possible D match to TRBD1 (6 bases). Germline CDR1 and CDR2: MGHRA and YSYEKL. This CDR3 region has 15 residues.

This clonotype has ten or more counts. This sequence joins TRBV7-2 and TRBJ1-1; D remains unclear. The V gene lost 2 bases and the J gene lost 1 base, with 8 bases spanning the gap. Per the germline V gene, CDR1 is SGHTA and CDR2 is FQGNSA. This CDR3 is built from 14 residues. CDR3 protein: CASSLQAKNTEAFF. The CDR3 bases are TGTGCCAGCAGCTTACAGGCCAAGAACACTGAAGCTTTCTTT.

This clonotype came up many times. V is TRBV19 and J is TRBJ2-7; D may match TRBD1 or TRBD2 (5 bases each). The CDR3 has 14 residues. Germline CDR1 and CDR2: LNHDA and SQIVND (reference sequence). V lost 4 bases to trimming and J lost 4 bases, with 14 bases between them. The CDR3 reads CASSNRDPTYEQYF. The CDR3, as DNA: TGTGCCAGTAGTAACCGGGACCCGACATACGAGCAGTACTTC.

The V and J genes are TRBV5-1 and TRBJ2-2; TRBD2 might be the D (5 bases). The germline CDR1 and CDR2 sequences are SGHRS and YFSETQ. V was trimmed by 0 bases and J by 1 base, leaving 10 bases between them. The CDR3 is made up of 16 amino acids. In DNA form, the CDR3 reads TGCGCCAGCAGCTTGGAGCCGGGAAAGAACACCGGGGAGCTGTTTTTT. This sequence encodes CASSLEPGKNTGELFF.

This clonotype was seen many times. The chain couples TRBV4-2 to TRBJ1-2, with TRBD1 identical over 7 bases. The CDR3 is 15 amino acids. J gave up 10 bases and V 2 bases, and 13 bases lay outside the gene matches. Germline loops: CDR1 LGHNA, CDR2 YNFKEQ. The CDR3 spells CASSQPGQPNSDYTF. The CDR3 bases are TGTGCCAGCAGCCAACCGGGACAGCCAAACTCCGACTACACCTTC.

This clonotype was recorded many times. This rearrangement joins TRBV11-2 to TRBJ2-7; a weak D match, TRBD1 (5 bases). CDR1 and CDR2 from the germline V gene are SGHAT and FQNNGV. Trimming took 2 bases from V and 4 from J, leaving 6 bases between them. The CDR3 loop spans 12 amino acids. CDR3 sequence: CASSLQGYEQYF. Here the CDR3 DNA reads TGTGCCAGCAGCTTACAGGGATACGAGCAGTACTTC. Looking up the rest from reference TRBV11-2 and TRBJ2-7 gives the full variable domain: EAGVAQSPRYKIIEKRQSVAFWCNPISGHATLYWYQQILGQGPKLLIQFQNNGVVDDSQLPKDRFSAERLKGVDSTLKIQPAKLEDSAVYLCASSLQGYEQYFGPGTRLTVT.

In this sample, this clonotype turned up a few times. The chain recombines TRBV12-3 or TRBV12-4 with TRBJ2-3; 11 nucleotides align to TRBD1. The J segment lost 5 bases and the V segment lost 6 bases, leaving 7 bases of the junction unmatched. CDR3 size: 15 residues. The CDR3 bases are TGTGCCAGCAGGGTGGACAGGGGGCGCGGAGATACGCAGTATTTT. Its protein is CASRVDRGRGDTQYF.

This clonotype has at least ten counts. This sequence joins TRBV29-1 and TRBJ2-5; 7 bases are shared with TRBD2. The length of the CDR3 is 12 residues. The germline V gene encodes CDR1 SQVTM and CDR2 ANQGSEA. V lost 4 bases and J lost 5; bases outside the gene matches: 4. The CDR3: CSVGTSPETQYF. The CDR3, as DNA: TGCAGCGTTGGGACTAGTCCGGAGACCCAGTACTTC.

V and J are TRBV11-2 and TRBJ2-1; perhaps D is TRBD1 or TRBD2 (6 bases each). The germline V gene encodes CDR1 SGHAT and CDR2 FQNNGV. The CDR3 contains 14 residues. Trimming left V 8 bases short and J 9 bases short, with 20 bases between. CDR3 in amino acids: CASSLDGGRAEQFF. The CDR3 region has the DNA TGTGCCAGCTCTCTCGACGGGGGCCGGGCTGAGCAGTTCTTC.

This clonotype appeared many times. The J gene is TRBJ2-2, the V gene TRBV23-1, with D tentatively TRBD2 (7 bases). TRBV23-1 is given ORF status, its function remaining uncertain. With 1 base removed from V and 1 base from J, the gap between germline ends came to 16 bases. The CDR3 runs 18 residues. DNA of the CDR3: TGCGCCAGCAGTCAATGGTTCTCAGGGGAGGGGAACACCGGGGAGCTGTTTTTT. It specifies CASSQWFSGEGNTGELFF.

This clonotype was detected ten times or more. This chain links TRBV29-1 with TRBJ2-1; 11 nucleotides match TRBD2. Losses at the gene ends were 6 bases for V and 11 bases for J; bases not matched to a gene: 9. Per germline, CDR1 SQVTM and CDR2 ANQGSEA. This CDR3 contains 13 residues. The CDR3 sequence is CSVRASGRTKQFF. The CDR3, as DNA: TGCAGCGTGCGGGCTAGCGGGAGGACCAAGCAGTTCTTC.

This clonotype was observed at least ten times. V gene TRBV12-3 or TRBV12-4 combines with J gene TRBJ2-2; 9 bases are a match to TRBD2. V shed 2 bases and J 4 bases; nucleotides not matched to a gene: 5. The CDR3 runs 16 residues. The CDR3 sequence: CASSLYSGSITGELFF. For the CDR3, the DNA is TGTGCCAGCAGTTTATATAGCGGGAGTATCACCGGGGAGCTGTTTTTT.

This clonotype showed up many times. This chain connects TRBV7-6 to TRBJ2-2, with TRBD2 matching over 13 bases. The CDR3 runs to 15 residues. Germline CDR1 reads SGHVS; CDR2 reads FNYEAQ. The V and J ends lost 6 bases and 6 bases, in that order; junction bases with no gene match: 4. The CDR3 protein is CASRRTSGSAGELFF. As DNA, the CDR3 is TGTGCCAGCAGAAGGACTAGCGGGAGTGCCGGGGAGCTGTTTTTT.

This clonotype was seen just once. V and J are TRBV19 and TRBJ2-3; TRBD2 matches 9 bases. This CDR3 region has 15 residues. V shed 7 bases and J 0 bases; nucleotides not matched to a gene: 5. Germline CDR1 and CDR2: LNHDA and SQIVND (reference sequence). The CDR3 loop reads CASTLTSGSTDTQYF. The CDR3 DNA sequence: TGTGCCAGTACCCTAACTAGCGGGAGCACAGATACGCAGTATTTT.

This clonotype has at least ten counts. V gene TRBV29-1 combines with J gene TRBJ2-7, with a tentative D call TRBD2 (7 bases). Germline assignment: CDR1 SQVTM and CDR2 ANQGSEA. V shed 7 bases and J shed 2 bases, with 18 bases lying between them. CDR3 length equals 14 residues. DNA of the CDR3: TGCAGCGCTGAGGTTGGGAGGGGGACCTACGAGCAGTACTTC. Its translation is CSAEVGRGTYEQYF.

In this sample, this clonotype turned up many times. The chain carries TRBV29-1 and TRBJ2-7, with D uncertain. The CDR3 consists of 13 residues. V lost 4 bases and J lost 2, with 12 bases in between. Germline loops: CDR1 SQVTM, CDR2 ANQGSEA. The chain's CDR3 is CSVAPGATYEQYF. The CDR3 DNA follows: TGCAGCGTTGCTCCCGGTGCTACCTACGAGCAGTACTTC.

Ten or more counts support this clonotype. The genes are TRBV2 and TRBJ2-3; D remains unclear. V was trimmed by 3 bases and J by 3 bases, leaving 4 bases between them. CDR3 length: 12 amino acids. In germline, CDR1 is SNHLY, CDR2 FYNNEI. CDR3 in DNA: TGTGCCAGCAGTGATAGGACAGATACGCAGTATTTT. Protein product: CASSDRTDTQYF. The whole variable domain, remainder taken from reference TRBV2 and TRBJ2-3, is EPEVTQTPSHQVTQMGQEVILRCVPISNHLYFYWYRQILGQKVEFLVSFYNNEISEKSEIFDDQFSVERPDGSNFTLKIRSTKLEDSAMYFCASSDRTDTQYFGPGTRLTVL.